These 23 T cell receptor beta chains originate from one sample sequenced in a study of T cell repertoires in cytomegalovirus infection. Their recognized antigens are unknown. TCRdb re-derived calls from the reads in MiXCR, one entry per CDR3 protein. The sample has approximately 110,000 distinct CDR3 sequences; around 10% are singletons. Sample: PBMCs, sequenced either directly or after in vitro stimulation (not recorded which). The source of these receptors is a human donor in good health (CMV status not recorded). Some clones in this sample may be carry-over from other donors' samples.

As to this clonotype: Possible read error: a much larger clone is one base away. This rearrangement joins TRBV6-5 to TRBJ2-2; D unclear. The germline V gene has CDR1 MNHEY and CDR2 SVGAGI. This CDR3 is 16 amino acids long. The germline V and J ends were trimmed by 8 bases and 0 bases, with 16 bases remaining between them. In DNA, the CDR3 is TGTGCCAGCGGAGACACCCCTGGGGCGAACACCGGGGAGCTGTTTTTT. Its protein product is CASGDTPGANTGELFF.

This clonotype occurred many times. V and J are TRBV24-1 and TRBJ2-2, with D unresolved. In germline, CDR1 is KGHDR, CDR2 SFDVKD. V lost 1 base to trimming and J lost 8 bases, with 13 bases between them. The CDR3 has 15 residues. CDR3 sequence: CATSDLSLRRGELFF. The CDR3 DNA reads as TGTGCCACCAGTGATTTAAGTCTCCGACGGGGGGAGCTGTTTTTT.

This clonotype was detected many times. The rearrangement joins TRBV7-2 to TRBJ2-7; no clear D gene. V lost 4 bases and J lost 0, with 7 bases in between. CDR1 and CDR2 from the germline V gene are SGHTA and FQGNSA. CDR3 size: 13 residues. The DNA of the CDR3 is TGTGCCAGCAGCTCCGTACCCTCCTACGAGCAGTACTTC. This translates into CASSSVPSYEQYF.

This clonotype was observed many times. The V and J genes are TRBV7-2 and TRBJ2-1; D call uncertain. The CDR3 runs to 16 residues. Germline CDR1 reads SGHTA; CDR2 reads FQGNSA. The ends were cut back, 1 base at V and 9 bases at J, with 19 bases in the middle. The CDR3 spells CASSLVSAVTIGEQFF. CDR3 DNA: TGTGCCAGCAGCTTAGTATCCGCAGTTACTATTGGTGAGCAGTTCTTC.

This clonotype has just a few counts. This chain uses TRBV2 with TRBJ2-1; 9 nucleotides line up with TRBD2. Germline V gene sequence: CDR1 SNHLY, CDR2 FYNNEI. The CDR3 runs to 13 residues. V gave up 7 bases and J gave up 3 bases; unmatched junction bases: 1. CDR3 in amino acids: CASKAGGYNEQFF. The CDR3 region has the DNA TGTGCCAGCAAAGCGGGAGGCTACAATGAGCAGTTCTTC.

A remark on this clonotype: A read error may account for a junction end that differs from germline. The V gene is TRBV7-2, the J gene TRBJ2-5, with no clear D. Germline-derived CDR1 and CDR2 are SGHTA and FQGNSA. The CDR3 spans 17 residues. The CDR3 here is CASSLITQRSPKETQYF. The CDR3 nucleotides are TGCGCCAGCAGCTTAATCACACAGAGAAGTCCTAAAGAGACCCAGTACTTC.

This clonotype appeared a single time. The chain links TRBV20-1 to TRBJ2-5; TRBD2 might be the D (6 bases). The CDR3 is made up of 16 amino acids. V dropped 0 bases and J dropped 4 bases, with 18 bases sitting between them. Per the germline V gene, CDR1 is DFQATT and CDR2 is SNEGSKA (reference sequence). The CDR3 DNA reads as TGCAGTGCTAGAGATTTCCGCGGGAATTCGGGAGAGACCCAGTACTTC. It yields the protein CSARDFRGNSGETQYF.

In its sample, this clonotype was seen many times. V is TRBV6-1 and J is TRBJ2-2; D not resolved. V lost 6 bases to trimming and J lost 10 bases, with 9 bases between them. Germline V gene lookup returns CDR1 MNHNS and CDR2 SASEGT. The length of the CDR3 is 11 residues. The CDR3 here is CASRLRAELFF. The CDR3 DNA reads as TGTGCCAGCAGGTTACGGGCGGAGCTGTTTTTT.

This clonotype was observed many times. The V and J genes are TRBV19 and TRBJ2-7, with D perhaps matching TRBD2 (5 bases). Germline-derived CDR1 and CDR2 are LNHDA and SQIVND (reference sequence). The V end was cut by 4 bases, the J end by 3 bases, with 25 bases between. There are 18 residues in the CDR3. This chain's CDR3 is CASSSVACEATPYYEQYV. The CDR3 DNA reads as TGTGCCAGTAGTAGTGTAGCGTGCGAAGCAACTCCCTACTACGAGCAGTACGTC.

This clonotype was seen ten or more times. This chain uses TRBV19 with TRBJ2-7; 11 bases line up with TRBD2. The CDR3 totals 17 residues. Germline loops: CDR1 LNHDA, CDR2 SQIVND (reference sequence). Trimming removed 3 bases from V and 0 bases from J; junction bases left unmatched: 7. DNA for the CDR3: TGTGCCAGTAGTATTGGGGTTACTAGCGGGAGCTCCTACGAGCAGTACGTC. This gives the protein CASSIGVTSGSSYEQYV.

This clonotype was picked up many times. The V call is TRBV12-3 or TRBV12-4, the J call TRBJ2-1, with 14 bases matching TRBD2. The CDR3 is 16 amino acids. J lost 9 bases, V lost 6 bases, and 10 bases had no gene match. DNA of the CDR3: TGTGCCAGCAGATCCCGGACTAGCGGGAGGATCGGTGAGCAGTTCTTC. It translates to CASRSRTSGRIGEQFF.

This clonotype appeared many times. V gene TRBV19 combines with J gene TRBJ2-3; the match to TRBD2 covers 11 bases. This CDR3 spans 19 amino acids. V lost 3 bases, J lost 2 bases, and 13 bases stayed unmatched. Germline V CDR1 and CDR2: LNHDA, SQIVND (reference sequence). CDR3 in DNA: TGTGCCAGTAGTATCGTACTAGCGGGAGCCCTTCTCCTCACAGATACGCAGTATTTT. Translated: CASSIVLAGALLLTDTQYF. Together with reference TRBV19 and TRBJ2-3, the CDR3 gives the full variable domain: DGGITQSPKYLFRKEGQNVTLSCEQNLNHDAMYWYRQDPGQGLRLIYYSQIVNDFQKGDIAEGYSVSREKKESFPLTVTSAQKNPTAFYLCASSIVLAGALLLTDTQYFGPGTRLTVL.

This clonotype came up many times. The rearrangement uses TRBV7-6 and TRBJ2-7, with D perhaps TRBD2 (5 bases). Germline assignment: CDR1 SGHVS and CDR2 FNYEAQ. Trimming removed 4 bases at V and 7 bases at J, with 14 bases between. CDR3 length equals 13 residues. Here the CDR3 reads CASSYYPTGEQYF. CDR3 DNA: TGTGCCAGCAGCTACTATCCGACGGGGGAGCAGTACTTC.

The chain couples TRBV12-3 or TRBV12-4 to TRBJ1-5; possibly TRBD1 for D (6 bases). There are 17 residues in the CDR3. Trimming pared 2 bases from V and 5 bases from J, leaving 19 bases between. CDR3 sequence: CASSLSLGGMTYQPQHF. The CDR3 DNA follows: TGTGCCAGCAGTTTATCCCTCGGGGGCATGACCTATCAGCCCCAGCATTTT.

This clonotype was detected ten times or more. The chain recombines TRBV7-2 with TRBJ2-7, with 9 positions matching TRBD2. Trimming removed 3 bases from V and 6 bases from J; junction bases left unmatched: 6. Germline CDR1 reads SGHTA; CDR2 reads FQGNSA. The CDR3 extends over 14 amino acids. CDR3: CASSFGGRAGEQYF. The CDR3 nucleotides are TGTGCCAGCAGCTTCGGCGGGAGGGCCGGCGAGCAGTACTTC.

This clonotype turned up a few times. The J gene is TRBJ1-1, the V gene TRBV20-1; possible D gene TRBD1, 5 bases. The CDR3 covers 12 residues. In germline, CDR1 is DFQATT, CDR2 SNEGSKA (reference sequence). The ends were cut back, 8 bases at V and 4 bases at J, with 14 bases in the middle. The CDR3 loop is CSIQGAGTEAFF. DNA of the CDR3: TGCAGTATCCAGGGTGCAGGCACTGAAGCTTTCTTT.

There are many counts of this clonotype. The chain joins TRBV7-2 to TRBJ2-7; 13 bases agree with TRBD2. The CDR3 length is 17 residues. The junction had 7 bases not matched to a gene; V was cut back by 0 bases and J by 5 bases. Germline V gene data show CDR1 as SGHTA and CDR2 as FQGNSA. The CDR3 protein is CASSLALGLAGVNEQYF. The DNA for the CDR3 is TGTGCCAGCAGCTTAGCGCTTGGACTAGCGGGAGTAAACGAGCAGTACTTC.

The chain links TRBV5-1 to TRBJ2-3; 7 bases map to TRBD2. V shed 0 bases and J 5 bases; nucleotides not matched to a gene: 9. Germline-derived CDR1 and CDR2 are SGHRS and YFSETQ. This CDR3 is 16 amino acids long. As DNA, the CDR3 is TGCGCCAGCAGCTTGGTGATAGACTCTAGCGGAGATACGCAGTATTTT. It yields the protein CASSLVIDSSGDTQYF.

This clonotype was counted ten times or more. J is TRBJ2-3 and V is TRBV11-2; 9 bases line up with TRBD2. This CDR3 region has 14 residues. V was pared by 5 bases and J by 10 bases, with 10 bases of the junction left unmatched. Per germline, CDR1 SGHAT and CDR2 FQNNGV. The CDR3 is CASSNIAGDPPQYF. The CDR3 DNA is TGTGCCAGCAGCAACATAGCGGGAGATCCTCCGCAGTATTTT.

The table lists this clonotype with a few counts. This chain links TRBV9 with TRBJ2-7; 7 bases map to TRBD2. Per the germline V gene, CDR1 is SGDLS and CDR2 is YYNGEE. The CDR3 runs to 16 residues. With V trimmed by 0 bases and J by 2 bases, 8 bases remained unmatched. CDR3 sequence: CASSVAGAGYPYEQYF. CDR3 nucleotide sequence: TGTGCCAGCAGCGTAGCTGGAGCGGGATACCCCTACGAGCAGTACTTC.

In its sample, this clonotype was seen a few times. This chain links TRBV11-1 with TRBJ2-5; 8 nucleotides line up with TRBD1. Germline values: CDR1 SGHAT, CDR2 FQDESV (reference sequence). The V segment lost 4 bases and the J segment 4 bases; nucleotides outside the gene matches: 2. The CDR3 runs 13 residues. CDR3 nucleotides: TGTGCCAGCAGCTGGACAGGGACAGAGACCCAGTACTTC. Translation: CASSWTGTETQYF.

The V call is TRBV19, the J call TRBJ1-2; D is undetermined. Germline V CDR1 and CDR2: LNHDA, SQIVND (reference sequence). V was pared by 4 bases and J by 2 bases, with 8 bases between. This CDR3 region has 13 residues. The DNA of the CDR3 is TGTGCCAGTAGTACCACAGCAAACTATGGCTACACCTTC. Translating it yields CASSTTANYGYTF.

This clonotype was counted a few times. CDR3 sequence reads: CASSLGQFAQPQHF. In DNA, the CDR3 is TGTGCCAGCAGCTTAGGTCAGTTTGCTCAGCCCCAGCATTTT. V and J are TRBV7-2 and TRBJ1-5; D is unresolved. Trimming removed 1 base from V and 6 bases from J, with 10 bases in between. The CDR3 is 14 amino acids. The germline CDR1 and CDR2 sequences are SGHTA and FQGNSA.